Many counts were recorded for the clone carrying this T cell receptor (beta chain). The antigen is undetermined. The data were obtained in a study of T-cell reconstitution after alpha-beta-depleted transplantation in children. Study findings and constraints: The authors attributed T-cell counts and diversity one year after transplant mostly to newly produced T cells. The high TCRbeta diversity at day 60 in some patients came from surviving recipient T cells and thymic progenitors. Several hundred expanded graft clones reportedly were the source of alpha-beta T cells about two months after transplant.

V lost 1 base and J 8 bases, leaving 14 bases between the germline ends. Germline V CDR1 and CDR2: MGHDK, SYGVNS. This CDR3 has 14 residues. Library preparation (for TCRbeta) was performed with unique molecular identifiers. TCRdb independently ran MiXCR on the PCR reads; one entry per CDR3 protein. The data hold around 300,000 distinct CDR3 sequences, with 7.5% to 9% observed a single time. Sequencing used peripheral blood, obtained 360 days after TCRalphabeta/CD19-depleted stem cell transplant. The chain employs TRBV25-1 and TRBJ1-1; D is uncertain. This clonotype was obtained from a female patient between 2 and 15 years old who had a stem cell transplant for Fanconi anemia, so the T cells may come from the graft donor. CDR3 residues: CASSESGPTGEAFF. CDR3 sequence (DNA): TGTGCCAGCAGTGAATCAGGACCGACGGGCGAAGCTTTCTTT. Full variable domain (remainder filled in from reference TRBV25-1 and TRBJ1-1): EADIYQTPRYLVIGTGKKITLECSQTMGHDKMYWYQQDPGMELHLIHYSYGVNSTEKGDLSSESTVSRIRTEHFPLTLESARPSHTSQYLCASSESGPTGEAFFGQGTRLTVV.